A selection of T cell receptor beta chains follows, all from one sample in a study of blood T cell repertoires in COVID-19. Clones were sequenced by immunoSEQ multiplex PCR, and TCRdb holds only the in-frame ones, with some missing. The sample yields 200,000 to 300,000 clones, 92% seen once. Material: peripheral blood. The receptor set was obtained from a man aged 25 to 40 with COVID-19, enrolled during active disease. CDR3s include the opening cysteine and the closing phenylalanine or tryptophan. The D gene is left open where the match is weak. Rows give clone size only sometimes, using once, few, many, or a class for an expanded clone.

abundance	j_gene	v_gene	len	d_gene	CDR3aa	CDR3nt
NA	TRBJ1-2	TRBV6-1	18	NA	CASSEAVSRGDRDYGYTF	TGTGCCAGCAGTGAAGCAGTTTCACGGGGGGATAGAGACTATGGCTACACCTTC
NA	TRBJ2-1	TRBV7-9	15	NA	CASSLVGGTDNEQFF	TGTGCCAGCAGCTTAGTGGGGGGAACCGACAATGAGCAGTTCTTC
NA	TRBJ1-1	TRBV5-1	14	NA	CASSRDGGNTEAFF	TGCGCCAGCAGCCGTGACGGGGGGAACACTGAAGCTTTCTTT
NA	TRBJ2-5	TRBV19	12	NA	CASSRSEETQYF	TGTGCCAGTAGTAGGTCGGAAGAGACCCAGTACTTC
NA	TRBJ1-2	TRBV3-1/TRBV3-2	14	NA	CASSQDSSDYGYTF	TGTGCCAGCAGCCAAGATTCCAGTGACTATGGCTACACCTTC
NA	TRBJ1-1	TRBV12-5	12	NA	CASAPFAAEAFF	TGTGCTAGTGCCCCCTTCGCGGCTGAAGCTTTCTTT
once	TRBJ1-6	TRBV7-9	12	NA	CASSLTDSPLHF	TGTGCCAGCAGCCTGACAGATTCACCCCTCCACTTT
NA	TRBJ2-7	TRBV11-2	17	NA	CASSLRGGTGGYYEQYF	TGTGCCAGCAGCTTAAGGGGGGGCACCGGGGGCTACTACGAGCAGTACTTC
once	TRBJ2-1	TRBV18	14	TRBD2	CASSPSIAGDEQFF	TGTGCCAGCTCACCATCCATAGCGGGGGATGAGCAGTTCTTC
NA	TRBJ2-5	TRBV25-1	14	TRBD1	CASSEGQGQETQYF	TGTGCCAGCAGTGAAGGACAGGGACAAGAGACCCAGTACTTC
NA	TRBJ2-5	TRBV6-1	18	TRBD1	CASSDPGTGGRMAETQYF	TGTGCCAGCAGTGACCCCGGGACAGGGGGCCGGATGGCGGAGACCCAGTACTTC
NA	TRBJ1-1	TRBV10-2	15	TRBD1	CASSTTGTENTEAFF	TGCGCCAGCAGTACTACCGGGACAGAGAACACTGAAGCTTTCTTT
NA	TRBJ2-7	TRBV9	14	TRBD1	CASSPRDRHYEQYF	TGTGCCAGCAGCCCCCGGGACAGGCACTACGAGCAGTACTTC
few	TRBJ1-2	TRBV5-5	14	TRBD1	CASSHRGTNYGYTF	TGTGCCAGCAGCCACAGGGGAACGAACTATGGCTACACCTTC
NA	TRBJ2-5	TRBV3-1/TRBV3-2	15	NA	CASSQGGGRGETQYF	TGTGCCAGCAGCCAAGGAGGGGGCCGGGGGGAGACCCAGTACTTC
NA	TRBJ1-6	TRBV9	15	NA	CASSVWGDYNSPLHF	TGTGCCAGCAGCGTGTGGGGGGATTATAATTCACCCCTCCACTTT
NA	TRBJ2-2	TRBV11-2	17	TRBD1	CASSIGVTGGADGELFF	TGTGCCAGCAGCATAGGGGTGACAGGGGGCGCGGACGGGGAGCTGTTTTTT
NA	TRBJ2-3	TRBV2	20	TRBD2	CAVHGPTSGGPLHSTDTQYF	TGTGCCGTCCATGGCCCCACTAGCGGGGGGCCCCTCCATAGCACAGATACGCAGTATTTT
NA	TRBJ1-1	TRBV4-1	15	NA	CASSQVWGVNTEAFF	TGCGCCAGCAGCCAAGTCTGGGGGGTGAACACTGAAGCTTTCTTT
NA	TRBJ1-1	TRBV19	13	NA	CASTEFMNTEAFF	TGTGCCAGTACGGAGTTCATGAACACTGAAGCTTTCTTT
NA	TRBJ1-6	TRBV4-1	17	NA	CASSHPPLGGLNSPLHF	TGCGCCAGCAGCCATCCACCTTTGGGAGGGTTGAATTCACCCCTCCACTTT
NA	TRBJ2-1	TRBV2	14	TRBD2	CASGPRGVYNEQFF	TGTGCCAGTGGGCCGCGGGGGGTCTACAATGAGCAGTTCTTC